This T cell receptor beta chain was obtained from a study of cytomegalovirus exposure and HLA in healthy donors. Findings and limits, study-wide: It has been reported that TCR beta sequences accurately predicted the HLA-A and HLA-B alleles of most subjects. The study dropped some indistinguishable V segments, TRBV6-2 and TRBV6-3 among them. It was shown in a later analysis that HLA-associated TCR beta chains were more clonally expanded than other, equally common chains.

This PCR relied on a set of 60 Vbeta primers and 13 Jbeta primers. Measured with immunoSEQ multiplex PCR; TCRdb has only the in-frame clones, and not every one. The sample shows about 150,000 clones, 60% to 80% of them seen only once. Of note for this clone: Antigen specificity is unknown.

Germline V lookup: CDR1 SQVTM, CDR2 ANQGSEA. The CDR3 runs to 12 residues. J lost 10 bases, V lost 4 bases, and 6 bases had no gene match. The gene calls are TRBV29-1 and TRBJ1-1, with TRBD1 matching over 10 bases. This TCR was sampled from a woman in her thirties or forties in good health and CMV-seropositive. The sequenced sample consisted of PBMCs. DNA of the CDR3: TGCAGCGTTGGACTGGACAGGGGGGTAGCTTTCTTT. Its protein is CSVGLDRGVAFF.